The present T cell receptor beta chain was sequenced within a study of regulatory T cells in long-lasting Graves disease. Study background: Graves' patients diagnosed newly had used antithyroid drugs under 3 months. Study-wide results and caveats: Among the persistent patients, 2,500 to 3,000 public clonotypes were shared, more than the roughly 900 shared among new patients. It was in persistent disease that TRBV28, TRBJ1-2 and TRBJ2-5 were favored.

Time point in this sample: newly diagnosed GD, antithyroid drugs for less than 3 months. PBMC-derived RNA was used for the TCR library. In this sample, this clonotype turned up many times. Its antigen remains unidentified. The CDR3 sequence is 13 residues long. V was trimmed by 8 bases and J by 4 bases, leaving 11 bases between them. Germline V gene data show CDR1 as KGHDR and CDR2 as SFDVKD. For TCR beta, libraries came from iRepertoire HTBI primers and Arm-PCR of CDR3 regions. TCRdb re-called the multiplex PCR reads through MiXCR, storing one row per CDR3 protein. The data hold around 250,000 distinct CDR3 sequences, with about 16% observed a single time.

This TCR was recovered from a female donor with Graves disease. The sample here was peripheral blood mononuclear cells (PBMCs), taken at new diagnosis, from a patient treated with antithyroid drugs. The chain joins TRBV24-1 to TRBJ2-1, with D uncertain. The CDR3 nucleotides are TGTGCCACCACCACGGACCCTTACAATGAGCAGTTCTTC. This translates into CATTTDPYNEQFF.